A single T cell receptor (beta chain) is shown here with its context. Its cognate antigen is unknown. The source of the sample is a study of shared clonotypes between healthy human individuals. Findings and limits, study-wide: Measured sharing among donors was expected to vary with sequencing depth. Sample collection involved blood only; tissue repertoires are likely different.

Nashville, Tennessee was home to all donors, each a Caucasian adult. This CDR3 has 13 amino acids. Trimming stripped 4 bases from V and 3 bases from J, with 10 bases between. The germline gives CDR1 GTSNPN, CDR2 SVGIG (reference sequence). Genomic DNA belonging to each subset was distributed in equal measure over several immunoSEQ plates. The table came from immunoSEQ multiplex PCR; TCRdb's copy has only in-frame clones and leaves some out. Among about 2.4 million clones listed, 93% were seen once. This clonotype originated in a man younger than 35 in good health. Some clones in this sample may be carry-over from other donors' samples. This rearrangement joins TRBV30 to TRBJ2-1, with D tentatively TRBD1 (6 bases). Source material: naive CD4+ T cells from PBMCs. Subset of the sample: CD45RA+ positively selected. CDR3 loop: CAWTRDIYNEQFF. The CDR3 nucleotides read TGTGCCTGGACCCGGGACATCTACAATGAGCAGTTCTTC.